One and the same sample provided the 24 T cell receptor beta chains below, sequenced in a study of vaccination and CD4 T cells after COVID-19. This sample's treatment: roughly ten-day PBMC culture with coronavirus spike peptide pools or control peptides (ViraFEST assay). Antigens for these TCRs are unknown. Cultured CD4+ T cells had their DNA profiled by the Oncomine TCR Beta short-read assay. TCRdb re-called the PCR reads through MiXCR, storing one row per CDR3 protein. The profile covers around 26,000 distinct CDR3 sequences, with 50% to 65% appearing a single time and approximately 30% taken by the ten largest. The sample consisted of CD4+ T cells from blood, cultured in vitro, taken before SARS-CoV-2 vaccination. The receptors stem from a human donor who received a COVID-19 vaccine.

This chain connects TRBV11-2 to TRBJ2-5; 7 bases are a match to TRBD1. V lost 5 bases and J lost 7; bases outside the gene matches: 7. Germline values: CDR1 SGHAT, CDR2 FQNNGV. This CDR3 contains 13 residues. The CDR3 sequence is CASSLTGTGTQYF. The DNA of the CDR3 is TGTGCCAGCAGCCTGACAGGGACCGGGACCCAGTACTTC.

The rearrangement joins TRBV2 to TRBJ1-4, with unresolved D. CDR1 SNHLY and CDR2 FYNNEI come from the germline V gene. CDR3 length equals 13 residues. Trimming cost V 5 bases and J 7 bases, with 11 bases left between them. As DNA, the CDR3 is TGTGCCAGCAGTTCGGGGTTTGGTGAAAAACTGTTTTTT. Translation: CASSSGFGEKLFF. Supplemented by reference TRBV2 and TRBJ1-4, the full variable domain reads EPEVTQTPSHQVTQMGQEVILRCVPISNHLYFYWYRQILGQKVEFLVSFYNNEISEKSEIFDDQFSVERPDGSNFTLKIRSTKLEDSAMYFCASSSGFGEKLFFGSGTQLSVL.

The CDR3 sequence is CASSLGVLQETQYF. The CDR3 DNA follows: TGTGCCAGCAGTTTAGGGGTACTCCAAGAGACCCAGTACTTC. This chain connects TRBV12-3 or TRBV12-4 to TRBJ2-5; no firm D call. Trimming cost V 1 base and J 1 base, with 7 bases left between them. The CDR3 is made up of 14 amino acids.

J is TRBJ1-6 and V is TRBV6-1, with a weak D call TRBD1 (6 bases). The germline CDR1 and CDR2 sequences are MNHNS and SASEGT. With 7 bases removed from V and 8 bases from J, the gap between germline ends came to 15 bases. The CDR3 length is 14 residues. CDR3 protein: CASTPGQKDSPLHF. DNA of the CDR3: TGTGCCAGCACCCCGGGACAAAAAGATTCACCCCTCCACTTT.

The V and J genes are TRBV20-1 and TRBJ2-3; D remains ambiguous. Germline loops: CDR1 DFQATT, CDR2 SNEGSKA (reference sequence). V was trimmed by 6 bases and J by 1 base, leaving 11 bases between them. The length of the CDR3 is 13 residues. The CDR3, as DNA: TGCAGTGCGGTAGAGACGGGCACAGATACGCAGTATTTT. Its protein is CSAVETGTDTQYF.

This clonotype was seen a few times. This chain links TRBV7-6 with TRBJ2-2; D not resolved. The CDR3 is made up of 12 amino acids. Germline loops: CDR1 SGHVS, CDR2 FNYEAQ. V dropped 2 bases and J dropped 7 bases, with 5 bases sitting between them. This chain's CDR3 is CASSLTVGELFF. The CDR3, as DNA: TGTGCCAGCAGCTTAACGGTCGGGGAGCTGTTTTTT.

This clonotype showed up just a few times. This chain connects TRBV27 to TRBJ1-1, with a weak D call TRBD1 (5 bases). CDR1 MNHEY and CDR2 SMNVEV come from the germline V gene (reference sequence). V lost 2 bases to trimming and J lost 4 bases, with 8 bases between them. The CDR3 sequence is 13 residues long. The CDR3 DNA reads as TGTGCCAGCAGTTTAACCGGGGCCACTGAAGCTTTCTTT. It is translated as CASSLTGATEAFF.

The chain couples TRBV20-1 to TRBJ2-5; no clear D gene. From germline, CDR1 is DFQATT and CDR2 SNEGSKA (reference sequence). V was shortened by 0 bases and J by 0 bases, with 11 bases between the two germline ends. The CDR3 has 15 residues. The DNA of the CDR3 is TGCAGTGCTAGAGATCAGAATGGGTACCAAGAGACCCAGTACTTC. Translated, it gives CSARDQNGYQETQYF.

The chain couples TRBV19 to TRBJ1-2; D possibly corresponds to TRBD1 (6 bases). This CDR3 region has 13 residues. Trimming pared 5 bases from V and 4 bases from J, leaving 11 bases between. In germline, CDR1 is LNHDA, CDR2 SQIVND (reference sequence). CDR3 sequence reads: CASSPDRFYGYTF. CDR3 DNA sequence: TGTGCCAGTAGTCCGGACAGATTCTATGGCTACACCTTC.

DNA for the CDR3: TGTGCCAGCAGCACGACAGGGAGGGATTCACCCCTCCACTTT. Translated, it gives CASSTTGRDSPLHF. The chain joins TRBV7-2 to TRBJ1-6; TRBD1 matches 7 bases. CDR1 is SGHTA, CDR2 FQGNSA, per germline. CDR3 size: 14 residues. J lost 8 bases, V lost 5 bases, and 6 bases had no gene match.

The V call is TRBV5-4, the J call TRBJ1-6, with D perhaps TRBD1 (5 bases). Deletions cut 3 bases from V and 4 bases from J, with 8 bases between. Germline V lookup: CDR1 SGHNT, CDR2 YYREEE (reference sequence). The CDR3 loop spans 14 amino acids. Here the CDR3 DNA reads TGTGCCAGCAGCTCGGGGGGGTATAATTCACCCCTCCACTTT. It encodes CASSSGGYNSPLHF.

This clonotype was counted only a few times. This sequence joins TRBV7-9 and TRBJ1-3, with D perhaps TRBD1 (5 bases). V was trimmed by 5 bases and J by 3 bases, leaving 20 bases between them. The CDR3 is 17 residues long. Germline V lookup: CDR1 SEHNR, CDR2 FQNEAQ (reference sequence). CDR3 protein: CASSPPPWGWIGNTIYF. The CDR3 nucleotides are TGTGCCAGCAGCCCTCCTCCATGGGGGTGGATTGGAAACACCATATATTTT. The full variable domain, its missing parts supplied by reference TRBV7-9 and TRBJ1-3, is DTGVSQNPRHKITKRGQNVTFRCDPISEHNRLYWYRQTLGQGPEFLTYFQNEAQLEKSRLLSDRFSAERPKGSFSTLEIQRTEQGDSAMYLCASSPPPWGWIGNTIYFGEGSWLTVV.

The V gene is TRBV7-8, the J gene TRBJ1-5; D possibly corresponds to TRBD1 (6 bases). With 1 base removed from V and 6 bases from J, the gap between germline ends came to 22 bases. Germline V lookup: CDR1 SGHVS, CDR2 FQNEAQ. This CDR3 has 18 residues. This CDR3 is CASSLDLRWVTGGQPQHF. The CDR3 DNA follows: TGTGCCAGCAGCTTAGATTTGCGGTGGGTGACAGGTGGTCAGCCCCAGCATTTT.

This clonotype showed up just a few times. This chain links TRBV27 with TRBJ2-5, with 11 bases matching TRBD2. CDR1 is MNHEY and CDR2 is SMNVEV in the germline V gene (reference sequence). Germline trimming cut 2 bases from V and 2 bases from J; bases unmatched to any gene: 4. The CDR3 extends over 16 amino acids. The chain's CDR3 is CASSLALAGEQETQYF. The CDR3, as DNA: TGTGCCAGCAGTTTAGCACTAGCGGGGGAACAAGAGACCCAGTACTTC.

Only a few counts were recorded for this clonotype. The chain uses TRBV19 and TRBJ2-5; 7 bases match TRBD2. The V and J ends lost 6 bases and 1 base, in that order; junction bases with no gene match: 2. Germline CDR1 reads LNHDA; CDR2 reads SQIVND (reference sequence). This CDR3 has 13 amino acids. The CDR3 spells CASRERGQETQYF. The CDR3 DNA sequence: TGTGCCAGTAGGGAGCGGGGCCAAGAGACCCAGTACTTC.

The chain joins TRBV2 to TRBJ1-2, with 10 nucleotides matching TRBD1. Germline V gene lookup returns CDR1 SNHLY and CDR2 FYNNEI. V lost 5 bases and J lost 5; bases outside the gene matches: 8. The CDR3 runs to 15 residues. The CDR3 DNA follows: TGTGCCAGCAGTTCCCATGAGGGACAGGGGTATGGCTACACCTTC. Amino acid sequence: CASSSHEGQGYGYTF.

The V gene is TRBV30, the J gene TRBJ1-5; D may be TRBD1 (5 bases). The CDR3 is 14 residues long. V was pared by 1 base and J by 0 bases, with 7 bases between. Germline V CDR1 and CDR2: GTSNPN, SVGIG (reference sequence). DNA of the CDR3: TGTGCCTGGAGTGAGGGGCTTAGCAATCAGCCCCAGCATTTT. As protein: CAWSEGLSNQPQHF.

The chain recombines TRBV5-1 with TRBJ1-4, with TRBD1 as a possible D gene (5 bases). This CDR3 comprises 15 residues. Germline V gene sequence: CDR1 SGHRS, CDR2 YFSETQ. V was cut by 3 bases and J by 1 base, with 10 bases left in between. CDR3 residues: CASSSGGITNEKLFF. In DNA form, the CDR3 reads TGCGCCAGCAGCTCGGGGGGGATAACTAATGAAAAACTGTTTTTT.

The V and J genes are TRBV2 and TRBJ2-1, with TRBD2 identical over 9 bases. The V gene's germline CDR1 is SNHLY and CDR2 FYNNEI. After removal of 11 bases from V and 7 bases from J, the junction contained 12 bases not matched to a gene. This CDR3 has 14 amino acids. The CDR3 sequence: CAGAQAGGYNEQFF. The CDR3 region has the DNA TGTGCCGGGGCCCAAGCGGGGGGATATAATGAGCAGTTCTTC.

This clonotype was counted a few times. This chain links TRBV7-9 with TRBJ2-7; tentative D call: TRBD1 (5 bases). Germline V gene lookup returns CDR1 SEHNR and CDR2 FQNEAQ (reference sequence). CDR3 length: 14 residues. V lost 2 bases to trimming and J lost 9 bases, with 17 bases between them. CDR3 residues: CASSLLEGEGVQYF. In DNA, the CDR3 is TGTGCCAGCAGCTTATTGGAAGGGGAAGGGGTGCAGTACTTC.

V gene TRBV7-2 combines with J gene TRBJ1-5; no clear D. Trimming removed 5 bases from V and 0 bases from J, with 5 bases in between. This CDR3 has 13 amino acids. Germline-derived CDR1 and CDR2 are SGHTA and FQGNSA. The CDR3 DNA reads as TGTGCCAGCAGCCCCAATAGCAATCAGCCCCAGCATTTT. It specifies CASSPNSNQPQHF.

The chain combines TRBV5-4 with TRBJ2-5, with D uncertain. This CDR3 spans 13 amino acids. Germline V CDR1 and CDR2: SGHNT, YYREEE (reference sequence). V shed 3 bases and J shed 1 base, with 7 bases lying between them. The CDR3 reads CASSSSIQETQYF. CDR3 coding DNA: TGTGCCAGCAGCTCCAGCATCCAAGAGACCCAGTACTTC. Filled out from reference TRBV5-4 and TRBJ2-5, the complete variable domain reads ETGVTQSPTHLIKTRGQQVTLRCSSQSGHNTVSWYQQALGQGPQFIFQYYREEENGRGNFPPRFSGLQFPNYSSELNVNALELDDSALYLCASSSSIQETQYFGPGTRLLVL.

Here the CDR3 DNA reads TGTGCCAGCAACCCAGCGGGTCGCACAGATACGCAGTATTTT. This encodes CASNPAGRTDTQYF. The V and J genes are TRBV27 and TRBJ2-3; D is possibly TRBD2 (6 bases). The germline gives CDR1 MNHEY, CDR2 SMNVEV (reference sequence). This CDR3 contains 14 residues. The V and J ends lost 7 bases and 1 base respectively, with 12 bases between them.

The V and J genes are TRBV7-3 and TRBJ2-2; 16 bases align to TRBD2. V shed 4 bases, J shed 5 bases, and the junction held 10 bases outside the gene matches. CDR1 is SGHTA, CDR2 FQGTGA, per germline. The CDR3 is 19 amino acids. The CDR3 nucleotides are TGTGCCAGCAGCTCCCCCGGGACTAGCGGGGGGGCCGGGACCGGGGAGCTGTTTTTT. It codes for CASSSPGTSGGAGTGELFF.